This T cell receptor beta chain was sequenced for a study of CD8+CD57+ T cells in acquired aplastic anemia. Study information: The DNA of sorted CD4+ and CD8+ cells averaged roughly 3.2 ug. Study-wide results and limits: For CD8+ Simpson's diversity, patients and controls showed no significant difference.

Only patients with CD8+CD57+ cell expansion on flow cytometry were chosen for sequencing. Diagnosis of severe acquired aplastic anemia applied to all patients. Patients had received no therapy at the time of blood sampling. The CDR3 runs 16 residues. From germline, CDR1 is SGHTA and CDR2 FQGNSA. In the case of this clonotype: Its matching antigen is unknown. Germline and junction disagree at one end, which may indicate a read error.

TCR beta VDJ and CDR3 profiling used genomic DNA as template. One entry per CDR3 protein, called by TCRdb with MiXCR from the reads. The sample has more than 250,000 distinct CDR3 sequences; approximately 82% are singletons. This clonotype originated in a human donor with aplastic anemia. Material: sorted CD4+, CD8+, or CD8+CD57+ T cells (not recorded which) from PBMCs. The V and J genes are TRBV7-2 and TRBJ2-1; D is tentatively TRBD1 or TRBD2 (6 bases each). CDR3 nucleotide sequence: TGCGCCAGCAGCCATACAGGGACTCAGCCCCAGCATTTTCAGTTCTTC. Translated: CASSHTGTQPQHFQFF.